This TCR beta chain came from a study of blood T cell repertoires in COVID-19. The wider study: Both acute and convalescent COVID-19 samples were obtained from the United States, Italy and Spain. Sources were T cells, B-cell-depleted T cells, or PBMCs; the material itself was cDNA or gDNA.

In the original processing: Amplification with reference gene primers provided the estimates of nucleated cell counts. Repertoires were generated with immunoSEQ multiplex PCR, while TCRdb's copy carries only in-frame clones and drops some. V and J calls and clone size follow that table, whereas D and trimming were derived from the DNA. Of roughly 36,000 clones in the sample, more than 75% were seen once. Per germline, CDR1 SGDLS and CDR2 YYNGEE. Trimming took off 2 bases at V and 3 bases at J, with 7 bases between the two ends. This CDR3 comprises 13 residues. The clonotype comes from a man aged 45-65 years with active or convalescent COVID-19. The rearrangement links TRBV9 to TRBJ2-3; D remains unclear. The material sequenced was peripheral blood. CDR3 sequence: CASSVRQTDTQYF. In DNA, the CDR3 is TGTGCCAGCAGCGTTCGCCAGACAGATACGCAGTATTTT. Full variable domain (outside the CDR3, taken from reference TRBV9 and TRBJ2-3): DSGVTQTPKHLITATGQRVTLRCSPRSGDLSVYWYQQSLDQGLQFLIQYYNGEERAKGNILERFSAQQFPDLHSELNLSSLELGDSALYFCASSVRQTDTQYFGPGTRLTVL.